This T cell receptor (beta chain) emerged from a study of shared clonotypes between healthy human individuals (TCRdb year 2020). Regarding the study in general: A few men and a couple of women, aged 18 to 49 years, made up the cohort. For each donor, CD4 naive and CD4 memory were each run on three plates, CD8 naive on two plates, and CD8 memory on one plate. The study deeply sequenced blood TCR repertoires of roughly five healthy adults to estimate repertoire size and the extent of clonotype sharing between individuals. Different laboratories and diverse techniques were used to prepare libraries and sequence TCR repertoires, to increase sequencing depth and limit assay-specific biases. Each donor's leukapheresis produced roughly between about 0.85 and 10 billion PBMCs.

Healthy HIV-negative adults with no recently reported acute infections or vaccinations were included as donors. Only Caucasian adults living in Nashville, Tennessee, USA were represented among the donors. CD4+ T cells were enriched through magnetic negative selection, after which naive cells were positively selected on CD45RA and the remaining negative fraction served as the memory subset. Blood was collected by leukapheresis, and PBMCs were isolated by Ficoll-Histopaque density gradient centrifugation and then cryopreserved in liquid nitrogen vapor phase. Analytical flow cytometry was used to check the purity and quantity of every magnetically sorted T cell population. Each sorted fraction had its genomic DNA isolated and then quantified by UV absorbance on a Nanodrop 2000c. Paper-wide results and their limitations: The genetic and exposure-history diversity represented was limited by the small number of donors. Sharing across several donors was observed for approximately 5% of naive CD4, over 3% of naive CD8, 2% to 2.5% of memory CD4, and about 0.4% of memory CD8 clonotypes. Incomplete sequencing was indicated by rarefaction of sorted-subset datasets, despite the large sequencing depth. Compared with non-shared clonotypes, clonotypes shared by all four sorted-subset donors had higher generation probabilities. Pairwise subsampling led to the expectation that sequencing depth would affect the degree of clonotype sharing among donors. Only blood was sampled, and tissue TCR repertoires likely differ from those in blood. Estimated clonotype richness was generally larger for naive than for memory subsets.

Using the deep immunoSEQ assay, multiplex PCR amplified TCR CDR3 regions from genomic DNA. Extracted genomic DNA from each cell subset was spread evenly across all wells of several immunoSEQ 96-well plates, with each plate serving as a replicate. Each replicate PCR for sorted subsets received approximately 200 ng genomic DNA, equal to tens of thousands of T cell genomes. Purified libraries were quantified with a Qubit 3.0 fluorometer, sized on a Bioanalyzer 2100, and re-quantified with the KAPA Library Quantification kit. Every immunoSEQ 96-well plate was sequenced on a separate single-read 150-cycle Illumina NextSeq 550 flow cell. The paper's data handling went like this. Because the immunoSEQ output included only junctional sequences and no quality scores, the filtering could not be the same as the filtering used for full-length reads. To assign V/J genes and CDR3, sequences were annotated against IMGT germline references using PyIR, a Python wrapper for IgBLAST v1.9. Reads were filtered out if the reads had weak V/J assignments (E-value above 1e-6), no CDR3, stop codons, out-of-frame junctions, or ambiguous translated residues. V3J clonotypes were defined as sequences sharing the same inferred V gene, J gene, and CDR3 amino acid sequence. Percentage overlap between repertoires was computed as shared unique clonotypes divided by the size of the smaller repertoire. Richness of each repertoire was evaluated using RTK rarefaction, the Chao1 estimator, and Recon v2.1 estimates of unobserved clonotypes. Generation probabilities for all TCRbeta clonotypes obtained by the gDNA method from a few donors were computed using OLGA. TCRdb provides this immuneACCESS table in a form limited to in-frame rearrangements. Some clones are lacking; in checked studies, under half of them reflect an unresolved V gene, and why the rest are absent is not known. Clone size and V and J calls were adopted from that table, with D and trimming inferred from the DNA. Across this sample there are more than 1,200,000 clones, with 98% seen only once. Approximately 0.4% of the sample lies in the top ten.

To note about this clone: The antigen it binds to is not known. Per-base qualities were not stored, and no clone one base away is much larger.

V loses 0 bases of germline sequence and J loses 5 bases, and the interval between the two ends is 23 bases. CDR1 SGHAT and CDR2 FQNNGV are derived from the germline V gene. Its CDR3 holds 18 amino acids, cysteine through phenylalanine. Left in the record is the CDR3 DNA by itself, 54 bases read in frame from the first base. This clonotype was obtained from a young man in good health. What was sequenced was naive CD4+ T cells sorted from blood. The cell subset or site tag for this specimen amounts to: CD45RA+ positively selected. The sequence joins TRBV11-2 to TRBJ2-7, and the D gene may be TRBD1, 6 bases matching. The nucleotide sequence is given as TGTGCCAGCAGCTTAGATTTGGTAGGGGGTGAGTTGTTCCACGAGCAGTACTTC. This gives the protein CASSLDLVGGELFHEQYF.